One and the same sample provided the 3 T cell receptor beta chains below, sequenced in a study of blood T cells in healthy people across ages. Through a sample-barcoded 5' primer and a J-beta primer mix, a second PCR was run for about 6 to 12 cycles. Using its own MiXCR run on the 5' RACE reads, TCRdb lists one record per CDR3 protein. The sample consists of roughly 500,000 distinct CDR3 sequences, around 24% of them appearing once. Separately, the same data were catalogued under a study of T cells of mothers and their children.

The sequencing input was blood. These receptors were collected from a boy aged 5-17 years in good health.

This clonotype has just a few counts. The chain carries TRBV20-1 and TRBJ1-2; no clear D. CDR1 and CDR2 (germline): DFQATT, SNEGSKA (reference sequence). The CDR3 length is 9 residues. The CDR3 is CAGWSGYTF. CDR3 nucleotides: TGCGCGGGGTGGAGTGGCTACACCTTC.

In its sample, this clonotype was seen a few times. This rearrangement joins TRBV28 to TRBJ1-5, with TRBD1 as a possible D gene (6 bases). The CDR3 is made up of 16 amino acids. Trimming took 6 bases from V and 0 from J, leaving 15 bases between them. Germline lookup yields CDR1 MDHEN and CDR2 SYDVKM. The CDR3 coding sequence is TGTGCCAGCAGCCCAGCGAGGGGGTATAGCAATCAGCCCCAGCATTTT. Translated: CASSPARGYSNQPQHF.

This clonotype was counted at least ten times. V gene TRBV20-1 combines with J gene TRBJ1-5; D is uncertain. CDR1 and CDR2 (germline): DFQATT, SNEGSKA (reference sequence). This CDR3 contains 15 residues. The V end was cut by 6 bases, the J end by 2 bases, with 17 bases between. The CDR3 nucleotides read TGCAGTGCCCTGGGCAGGATGGGTGGCAATCAGCCCCAGCATTTT. Translation gives CSALGRMGGNQPQHF.